One sample yielded the 27 T cell receptor beta chains listed below, sequenced in a study of a mutant IDH1 vaccine in newly diagnosed glioma. Time point noted: week 35, safety follow-up. A single vaccine dose contained 300 ug of mutant IDH1 20-mer peptide, and topical imiquimod was used with it. Antigen specificity for these receptors is unknown. TCRdb's copy holds only in-frame clones and misses some; the assay was immunoSEQ multiplex PCR. The sample consists of fewer than 55,000 clones, around 81% of them appearing once. This sample comprised PBMCs, obtained from a glioma patient whose treatment included an IDH1 peptide vaccine. These receptors were taken from a woman between 35 and 50 years old with glioma. Some clones in this sample may be carry-over from other donors' samples.

This rearrangement joins TRBV4-2 to TRBJ1-2, with D unresolved. This CDR3 is built from 15 residues. Trimming took 0 bases from V and 0 from J, leaving 8 bases between them. CDR1 LGHNA and CDR2 YNFKEQ come from the germline V gene. CDR3 sequence: CASSQDNGANYGYTF. CDR3 sequence (DNA): TGTGCCAGCAGCCAAGATAATGGCGCTAACTATGGCTACACCTTC.

J is TRBJ2-7 and V is TRBV5-1; D might be TRBD2 (5 bases). The CDR3 runs to 15 residues. V lost 4 bases and J lost 6, with 20 bases in between. Germline V CDR1 and CDR2: SGHRS, YFSETQ. As DNA, the CDR3 is TGCGCCAGCAGCCCCGATATAGGAGAGGGTGGCGAGCAGTACTTC. Translating it yields CASSPDIGEGGEQYF.

For the CDR3, the DNA is TGTGCCAGCAGCTGGGACACGGAGACCCAGTACTTC. Translating it yields CASSWDTETQYF. The chain employs TRBV6-6 and TRBJ2-5, with D maybe TRBD1 (6 bases). Germline values: CDR1 MNHNY, CDR2 SVGAGI (reference sequence). V was clipped by 6 bases and J by 5 bases, with 10 bases between them. The CDR3 spans 12 residues.

CDR3: CASSPSRALGNVLTF. The CDR3 bases are TGCGCCAGCAGCCCCTCCCGGGCGTTGGGCAACGTCCTGACTTTC. The chain couples TRBV4-1 to TRBJ2-6; D not resolved. Germline CDR1 and CDR2: MGHRA and YSYEKL. The V end was cut by 4 bases, the J end by 9 bases, with 16 bases between. CDR3 length: 15 residues.

This clone was observed a single time. The chain uses TRBV5-1 and TRBJ1-2; D might be TRBD1 (5 bases). The V gene's germline CDR1 is SGHRS and CDR2 YFSETQ. The CDR3 runs to 13 residues. V lost 4 bases, J lost 8 bases, and 15 bases lay in between. CDR3 nucleotide sequence: TGCGCCAGCAGCCTGGCGGGGCTGGAGGGCTACACCTTC. Translated, it gives CASSLAGLEGYTF.

This clone was counted a single time. V usage is TRBV5-1 and J usage is TRBJ1-1; D perhaps matches TRBD1 (6 bases). Per the germline V gene, CDR1 is SGHRS and CDR2 is YFSETQ. V was cut by 4 bases and J by 0 bases, with 10 bases left in between. The CDR3 has 14 residues. The CDR3 region is CASSMGAMNTEAFF. CDR3 nucleotide sequence: TGCGCCAGCAGCATGGGGGCCATGAACACTGAAGCTTTCTTT.

The rearrangement links TRBV7-2 to TRBJ1-5; tentatively, D is TRBD1 (6 bases). CDR3 length equals 13 residues. V was shortened by 3 bases and J by 9 bases, with 12 bases between the two germline ends. From germline, CDR1 is SGHTA and CDR2 FQGNSA. The CDR3 is CASSLTGDRPQHF. DNA for the CDR3: TGTGCCAGCAGCTTGACAGGAGATCGGCCCCAGCATTTT. Combining the CDR3 with reference TRBV7-2 and TRBJ1-5 gives the whole variable domain GAGVSQSPSNKVTEKGKDVELRCDPISGHTALYWYRQSLGQGLEFLIYFQGNSAPDKSGLPSDRFSAERTGGSVSTLTIQRTQQEDSAVYLCASSLTGDRPQHFGDGTRLSIL.

This chain joins TRBV15 and TRBJ2-7; unclear D gene. The germline V gene has CDR1 LNHNV and CDR2 YYDKDF (reference sequence). V lost 1 base to trimming and J lost 0 bases, with 13 bases between them. CDR3 size: 16 residues. DNA of the CDR3: TGTGCCACCAGCAGAGTAAGTTGGCCGCGCTCCTACGAGCAGTACTTC. Protein product: CATSRVSWPRSYEQYF.

Sample share makes this clone medium-sized. This chain uses TRBV4-3 with TRBJ2-7; possibly TRBD1 for D (5 bases). CDR3 length: 15 residues. Germline V lookup: CDR1 LGHNA, CDR2 YSLEER. Trimming stripped 1 base from V and 4 bases from J, with 14 bases between. The CDR3: CASSQGTTREYEQYF. The CDR3 nucleotides are TGCGCCAGCAGCCAAGGTACTACCAGGGAATACGAGCAGTACTTC.

V is TRBV27 and J is TRBJ2-1; the D gene is possibly TRBD2 (5 bases). This CDR3 contains 14 residues. CDR1 and CDR2 from the germline V gene are MNHEY and SMNVEV (reference sequence). Trimming took off 10 bases at V and 3 bases at J, with 16 bases between the two ends. The CDR3 loop is CATRTGMYYNEQFF. As DNA, the CDR3 is TGTGCCACTCGGACCGGGATGTACTACAATGAGCAGTTCTTC.

V is TRBV28 and J is TRBJ2-7, with D possibly being TRBD1 (5 bases). CDR1 MDHEN and CDR2 SYDVKM come from the germline V gene. Trimming took off 6 bases at V and 6 bases at J, with 15 bases between the two ends. The CDR3 runs 13 residues. The CDR3 protein is CASRGQGSVEQYF. The CDR3, as DNA: TGTGCCAGCAGAGGGCAGGGTTCTGTCGAGCAGTACTTC.

Only a few counts were recorded for this clone. The V call is TRBV2, the J call TRBJ1-1, with D unresolved. This CDR3 has 13 residues. V lost 3 bases to trimming and J lost 3 bases, with 8 bases between them. Germline CDR1 is SNHLY and CDR2 is FYNNEI. The CDR3 here is CASSEGRYTEAFF. The CDR3 coding sequence is TGTGCCAGCAGTGAGGGGAGGTACACTGAAGCTTTCTTT.

V usage is TRBV19 and J usage is TRBJ2-2; no clear D. Trimming pared 7 bases from V and 1 base from J, leaving 4 bases between. Germline V lookup: CDR1 LNHDA, CDR2 SQIVND (reference sequence). The CDR3 totals 12 residues. Here the CDR3 DNA reads TGTGCCAGTATAAAGAACACCGGGGAGCTGTTTTTT. Encoded protein: CASIKNTGELFF.

The gene calls are TRBV28 and TRBJ1-2; D is uncertain. The V gene's germline CDR1 is MDHEN and CDR2 SYDVKM. The CDR3 spans 15 residues. Trimming took 4 bases from V and 0 from J, leaving 12 bases between them. CDR3 sequence: CASSSTSGTNYGYTF. The CDR3 nucleotides are TGTGCCAGCAGTTCTACCTCAGGAACTAACTATGGCTACACCTTC.

The rearrangement uses TRBV7-3 and TRBJ1-2; 7 bases map to TRBD1. CDR3 size: 13 residues. Germline V CDR1 and CDR2: SGHTA, FQGTGA. The junction had 7 bases not matched to a gene; V was cut back by 5 bases and J by 7 bases. This CDR3 is CASSPTGQLGYTF. The CDR3 nucleotides read TGTGCCAGCAGCCCCACGGGACAGCTTGGCTACACCTTC.

This chain connects TRBV5-4 to TRBJ2-7, with 8 bases aligning to TRBD1. This CDR3 spans 16 amino acids. The ends lost 1 base at V and 4 bases at J; junction bases unmatched: 10. Germline V gene lookup returns CDR1 SGHNT and CDR2 YYREEE (reference sequence). CDR3 bases: TGTGCCAGCAGCTTGTCCGTCGGGACAGGTATTTACGAGCAGTACTTC. It translates to CASSLSVGTGIYEQYF.

This chain uses TRBV28 with TRBJ2-2; a possible D gene is TRBD2 (5 bases). Trimming shortened V by 3 bases and J by 3 bases, and 11 bases separated the two germline ends. Per the germline V gene, CDR1 is MDHEN and CDR2 is SYDVKM. The CDR3 has 15 residues. The CDR3, as DNA: TGTGCCAGCAGTTTTAAAGTGGGAGACACCGGGGAGCTGTTTTTT. Protein: CASSFKVGDTGELFF.

The chain has TRBV9 and TRBJ1-5; D perhaps matches TRBD1 (5 bases). Germline loops: CDR1 SGDLS, CDR2 YYNGEE. The V gene lost 4 bases and the J gene lost 7 bases, with 15 bases spanning the gap. There are 14 residues in the CDR3. The CDR3 sequence is CASSPEGLTQPQHF. The CDR3 DNA reads TGTGCCAGCAGCCCCGAGGGGTTGACGCAGCCCCAGCATTTT.

The chain carries TRBV4-3 and TRBJ1-4; the D is unclear. The germline V gene encodes CDR1 LGHNA and CDR2 YSLEER. V shed 0 bases and J shed 10 bases, with 6 bases lying between them. The CDR3 loop spans 12 amino acids. The CDR3 sequence: CASSQDRVKLFF. In DNA, the CDR3 is TGCGCCAGCAGCCAAGATCGGGTAAAACTGTTTTTT.

This clone occurred once. V is TRBV7-2 and J is TRBJ1-1; 8 bases align to TRBD1. CDR1 and CDR2 from the germline V gene are SGHTA and FQGNSA. The CDR3 totals 14 residues. V dropped 2 bases and J dropped 6; count of bases not matched to a gene: 5. The CDR3 protein is CASSLRSGGPEAFF. The CDR3 DNA follows: TGTGCCAGCAGCTTACGGTCAGGGGGCCCTGAAGCTTTCTTT.

This clone occurred once. The chain combines TRBV5-1 with TRBJ2-7; D perhaps matches TRBD2 (6 bases). CDR3 length: 13 amino acids. The ends were cut back, 4 bases at V and 3 bases at J, with 11 bases in the middle. In germline, CDR1 is SGHRS, CDR2 YFSETQ. CDR3 region: CASSVQTSYEQYF. CDR3 in DNA: TGCGCCAGCAGCGTACAGACTAGCTACGAGCAGTACTTC.

The chain has TRBV6-5 and TRBJ1-2; D is perhaps TRBD1 (6 bases). Per germline, CDR1 MNHEY and CDR2 SVGAGI. The CDR3 contains 14 residues. The V gene lost 8 bases and the J gene lost 7 bases, with 20 bases spanning the gap. The chain's CDR3 is CASHPIQGVGGYTF. The CDR3 nucleotides read TGTGCCAGCCATCCAATACAGGGAGTGGGTGGCTACACCTTC.

The chain has TRBV2 and TRBJ1-3, with TRBD1 matching over 7 bases. V trimming: 0 bases; J trimming: 0 bases; junction bases outside the gene matches: 8. This CDR3 has 18 residues. Germline loops: CDR1 SNHLY, CDR2 FYNNEI. The CDR3 loop reads CASSEAAGTALSGNTIYF. In nucleotides, the CDR3 is TGTGCCAGCAGTGAAGCGGCCGGGACAGCGCTCTCTGGAAACACCATATATTTT. Variable domain in full (rest from reference TRBV2 and TRBJ1-3): EPEVTQTPSHQVTQMGQEVILRCVPISNHLYFYWYRQILGQKVEFLVSFYNNEISEKSEIFDDQFSVERPDGSNFTLKIRSTKLEDSAMYFCASSEAAGTALSGNTIYFGEGSWLTVV.

The genes are TRBV4-1 and TRBJ2-7; D perhaps matches TRBD2 (6 bases). V lost 0 bases to trimming and J lost 2 bases, with 14 bases between them. The CDR3 has 16 residues. Germline-derived CDR1 and CDR2 are MGHRA and YSYEKL. CDR3 sequence: CASSQDLPGAAYEQYF. Here the CDR3 DNA reads TGCGCCAGCAGCCAAGACCTACCGGGAGCGGCCTACGAGCAGTACTTC.

This clone has only a few counts. This chain connects TRBV7-8 to TRBJ1-2, with D uncertain. Germline V gene lookup returns CDR1 SGHVS and CDR2 FQNEAQ. V shed 1 base and J shed 8 bases, with 8 bases lying between them. CDR3 length equals 12 residues. The CDR3 DNA sequence: TGTGCCAGCAGCTTAGTTATCGGGGGCTACACCTTC. It encodes CASSLVIGGYTF.

The chain recombines TRBV28 with TRBJ1-5; a weak D match, TRBD1 (6 bases). CDR1 and CDR2 (germline): MDHEN, SYDVKM. The CDR3 is 17 amino acids. V was trimmed by 4 bases and J by 6 bases, leaving 22 bases between them. For the CDR3, the DNA is TGTGCCAGCAGTTATCCTCCGACACAGGGTAGTGTTCAGCCCCAGCATTTT. Translating gives CASSYPPTQGSVQPQHF.

The CDR3 DNA follows: TGTGCCAGTAGTATAGATGCTGGGACAGGGGGAGGTTCACCCCTCCACTTT. It yields the protein CASSIDAGTGGGSPLHF. The genes are TRBV19 and TRBJ1-6; 11 bases are a match to TRBD1. The CDR3 loop spans 17 amino acids. V was pared by 0 bases and J by 9 bases, with 7 bases of the junction left unmatched. Germline V gene lookup returns CDR1 LNHDA and CDR2 SQIVND (reference sequence).